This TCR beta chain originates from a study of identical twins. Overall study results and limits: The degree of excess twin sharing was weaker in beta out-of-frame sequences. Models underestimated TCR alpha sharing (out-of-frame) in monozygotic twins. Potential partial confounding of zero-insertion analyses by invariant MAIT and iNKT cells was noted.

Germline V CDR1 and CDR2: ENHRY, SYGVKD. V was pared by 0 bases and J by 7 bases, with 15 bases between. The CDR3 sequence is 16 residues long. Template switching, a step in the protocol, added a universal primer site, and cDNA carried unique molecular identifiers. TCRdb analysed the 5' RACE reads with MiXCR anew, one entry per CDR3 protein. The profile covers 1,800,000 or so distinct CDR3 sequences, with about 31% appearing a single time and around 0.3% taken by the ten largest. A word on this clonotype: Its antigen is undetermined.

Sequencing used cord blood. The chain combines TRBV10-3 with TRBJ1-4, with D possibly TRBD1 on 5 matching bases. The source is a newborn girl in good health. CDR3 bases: TGTGCCATCAGTGAGTCAAAGGGGCGCGGACGTGAAAAACTGTTTTTT. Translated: CAISESKGRGREKLFF.